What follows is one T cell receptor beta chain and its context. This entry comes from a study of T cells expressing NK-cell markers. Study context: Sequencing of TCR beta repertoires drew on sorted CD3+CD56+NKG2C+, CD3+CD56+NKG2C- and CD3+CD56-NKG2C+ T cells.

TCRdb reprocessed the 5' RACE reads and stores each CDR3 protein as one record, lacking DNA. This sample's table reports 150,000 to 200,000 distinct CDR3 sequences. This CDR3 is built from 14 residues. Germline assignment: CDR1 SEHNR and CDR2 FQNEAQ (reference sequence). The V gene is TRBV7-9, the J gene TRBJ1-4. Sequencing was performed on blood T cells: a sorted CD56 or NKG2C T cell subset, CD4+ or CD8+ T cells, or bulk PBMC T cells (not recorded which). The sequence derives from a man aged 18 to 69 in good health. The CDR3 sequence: CASSLGQENEKLFF.